Sequencing of this T cell receptor (beta chain) was carried out in a study of cytomegalovirus exposure and HLA in healthy donors. A roughly 120-subject validation cohort, separate from the roughly 670-subject first cohort, supplied the donors. The CDR3 is 15 residues long. From germline, CDR1 is SGHVS and CDR2 FNYEAQ. V was trimmed by 1 base and J by 6 bases, leaving 13 bases between them. Produced via immunoSEQ multiplex PCR; TCRdb's table is partial and in-frame only. The profile shows 150,000 to 200,000 clones, about three quarters of them singletons. This clone has just a few counts. Antigen specificity is unknown. Study observations and caveats: Researchers reported that a few CMV-associated chains were confirmed in vitro as CMV antigen-specific.

The sequence came from a woman younger than 45 in good health and CMV-seronegative. The rearrangement joins TRBV7-6 to TRBJ1-5, with D unresolved. The sample was PBMCs. The CDR3 spells CASSLGPDAGQPQHF. CDR3 in DNA: TGTGCCAGCAGCTTAGGACCGGACGCGGGTCAGCCCCAGCATTTT. Using reference TRBV7-6 and TRBJ1-5 for the parts outside the CDR3, the full variable domain is GAGVSQSPRYKVTKRGQDVALRCDPISGHVSLYWYRQALGQGPEFLTYFNYEAQQDKSGLPNDRFSAERPEGSISTLTIQRTEQRDSAMYRCASSLGPDAGQPQHFGDGTRLSIL.